This T cell receptor beta chain was observed in a study of radiotherapy plus CTLA-4 blockade in lung cancer. CDR1 and CDR2 from the germline V gene are MNHNS and SASEGT. This CDR3 is 14 amino acids long. V lost 4 bases, J lost 1 base, and 11 bases lay in between. General observations from the study: Radiotherapy was combined with ipilimumab, and tumor-derived TCR clones then expanded in blood. Early blood T cell clone changes and increased post-radiation serum interferon-beta were reportedly the strongest response predictors.

Receiving focal radiation plus CTLA-4 blockade with ipilimumab were patients who had chemo-refractory metastatic non-small-cell lung cancer. This table comes from immunoSEQ multiplex PCR, and its TCRdb copy is limited to in-frame clones, with some not included. Of 95,000 to 150,000 clones in the sample, about 87% were seen once. On this clone itself: What it binds is not known.

The receptor was derived from a human donor with non-small cell lung cancer that progressed on radiotherapy plus ipilimumab. Sequencing used peripheral blood, obtained from a patient treated with radiotherapy plus ipilimumab. This chain links TRBV6-1 with TRBJ2-7; perhaps TRBD1 as D (5 bases). CDR3 sequence (DNA): TGTGCCAGCAGTGCGAGCCCAGGGTCCTACGAGCAGTACTTC. Residues: CASSASPGSYEQYF.